The sample holds a few counts of the clone carrying this TCR beta chain. The record originates from a study of blood T cell repertoires in COVID-19. Sequencing was performed with immunoSEQ multiplex PCR; in TCRdb, only in-frame clones are kept and a portion is missing. Of over 120,000 clones in the sample, 75% to 90% are singletons; the top ten hold more than 40%. Germline V gene lookup returns CDR1 LNHDA and CDR2 SQIVND (reference sequence). The CDR3 is 15 amino acids. V dropped 5 bases and J dropped 4 bases, with 15 bases sitting between them. This sequence was found in a human donor in a cohort sampled during active COVID-19. What was sequenced was peripheral blood. The chain links TRBV19 to TRBJ1-5; D may be TRBD1 (5 bases). As DNA, the CDR3 is TGTGCCAGTAGTCCCATCCAGGGCCGAAATCAGCCCCAGCATTTT. It is translated as CASSPIQGRNQPQHF.